Following are 5 T cell receptor beta chains from one sample sequenced in a study of naive and memory T cell subsets. Both TRBC1 and TRBC2 were covered by a beta constant-region primer of two equimolar oligonucleotides. In TCRdb, the UMI-ligation and nested PCR reads were re-called with MiXCR into one record per CDR3 protein. The table includes 89,000 or so distinct CDR3 sequences, under 15% detected once. Sequencing used central memory CD4+ T cells from blood. These receptors all stem from a human donor in good health.

This clonotype has only a few counts. This chain joins TRBV20-1 and TRBJ2-7, with D tentatively TRBD2 (5 bases). The V end lost 0 bases, the J end lost 0 bases, and 12 bases lay between the germline ends. CDR3 length: 15 residues. The germline gives CDR1 DFQATT, CDR2 SNEGSKA (reference sequence). The DNA of the CDR3 is TGCAGTGCTAGAGAAGCGGTAAAGAGCTCCTACGAGCAGTACTTC. This codes for CSAREAVKSSYEQYF.

V is TRBV2 and J is TRBJ1-2; unclear D gene. The CDR3 totals 11 residues. Trimming removed 7 bases at V and 8 bases at J, with 11 bases between. Germline lookup yields CDR1 SNHLY and CDR2 FYNNEI. The DNA for the CDR3 is TGTGCCAGCAAGTTACGGTCCGGCTACACCTTC. This gives the protein CASKLRSGYTF.

The V call is TRBV12-3 or TRBV12-4, the J call TRBJ2-1, with 11 bases lining up with TRBD2. This CDR3 is built from 14 residues. Trimming took 6 bases from V and 4 from J; bases not matched to a gene: 2. CDR3 DNA: TGTGCCAGCAGAGGGACTAGCGGTTACAATGAGCAGTTCTTC. Translated: CASRGTSGYNEQFF.

This clonotype showed up just a few times. V and J are TRBV10-3 and TRBJ2-1; perhaps TRBD2 as D (5 bases). Germline CDR1 reads ENHRY; CDR2 reads SYGVKD. This CDR3 region has 14 residues. Between the trimmed V and J ends, which lost 7 bases and 5 bases, there was a span of 15 bases. The CDR3 sequence is CAITRVGGHNEQFF. The CDR3 nucleotides read TGTGCCATCACCCGAGTTGGAGGCCACAATGAGCAGTTCTTC.

This clonotype was detected many times. The rearrangement joins TRBV20-1 to TRBJ2-7, with D possibly TRBD2 on 6 matching bases. CDR1 is DFQATT and CDR2 is SNEGSKA in the germline V gene (reference sequence). Trimming took off 5 bases at V and 5 bases at J, with 16 bases between the two ends. The CDR3 totals 13 residues. The CDR3 loop reads CSAGGLGVHEQYF. The CDR3 nucleotides read TGCAGTGCTGGGGGACTGGGGGTCCACGAGCAGTACTTC.